This TCR beta chain is drawn from a study of CD8+ T cells in alopecia areata. Study in general: It was oral tofacitinib, at 5 to 10 mg twice daily, that treated patients received.

This CDR3 is built from 16 residues. V shed 0 bases and J shed 1 base, with 10 bases lying between them. Germline V gene data show CDR1 as SNHLY and CDR2 as FYNNEI. cDNA prepared by RNA extraction and subsequent reverse transcription served as the template for sequencing. TCRdb keeps only in-frame clones here, not all; method: immunoSEQ multiplex PCR. The data contain approximately 180,000 clones, over 50% of them singletons. This clone was counted between two and nine times. The receptor was derived from a human donor with alopecia areata. The specimen comprised CD4+ T cells sorted from blood, sampled at week 0. This chain links TRBV2 with TRBJ1-5, with a possible D match to TRBD1 (6 bases). DNA of the CDR3: TGTGCCAGCAGTGAAGCCGGAAGGGGGAGCAATCAGCCCCAGCATTTT. Translation gives CASSEAGRGSNQPQHF.